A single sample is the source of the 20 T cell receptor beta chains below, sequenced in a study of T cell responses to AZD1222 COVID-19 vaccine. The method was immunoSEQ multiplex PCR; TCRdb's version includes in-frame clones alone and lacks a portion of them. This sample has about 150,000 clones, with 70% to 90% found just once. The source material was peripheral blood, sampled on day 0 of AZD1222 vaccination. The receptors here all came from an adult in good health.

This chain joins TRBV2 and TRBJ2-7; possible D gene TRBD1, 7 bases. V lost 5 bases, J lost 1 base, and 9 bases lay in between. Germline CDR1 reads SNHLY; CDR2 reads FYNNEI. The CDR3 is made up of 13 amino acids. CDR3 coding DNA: TGTGCCAGCAGTCAGGGGGGATCCTACGAGCAGTACTTC. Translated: CASSQGGSYEQYF.

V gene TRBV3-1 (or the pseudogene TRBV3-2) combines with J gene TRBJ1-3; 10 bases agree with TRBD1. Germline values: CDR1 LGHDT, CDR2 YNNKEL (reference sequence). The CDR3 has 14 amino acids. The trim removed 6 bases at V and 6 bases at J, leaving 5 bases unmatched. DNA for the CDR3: TGTGCCAGCAGACAGACAGGGGGCATAAACACCATATATTTT. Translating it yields CASRQTGGINTIYF.

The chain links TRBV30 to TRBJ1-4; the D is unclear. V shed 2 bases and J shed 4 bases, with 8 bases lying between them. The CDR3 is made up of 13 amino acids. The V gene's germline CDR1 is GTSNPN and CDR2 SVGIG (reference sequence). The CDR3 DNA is TGTGCCTGGAGTTGGACGGGTAATGAAAAACTGTTTTTT. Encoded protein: CAWSWTGNEKLFF.

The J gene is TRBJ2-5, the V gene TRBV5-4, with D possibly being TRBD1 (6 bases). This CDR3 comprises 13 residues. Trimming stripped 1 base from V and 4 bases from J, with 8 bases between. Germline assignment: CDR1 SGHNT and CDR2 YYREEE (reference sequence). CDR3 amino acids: CASSLSGAETQYF. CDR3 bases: TGTGCCAGCAGCTTGTCAGGGGCAGAGACCCAGTACTTC.

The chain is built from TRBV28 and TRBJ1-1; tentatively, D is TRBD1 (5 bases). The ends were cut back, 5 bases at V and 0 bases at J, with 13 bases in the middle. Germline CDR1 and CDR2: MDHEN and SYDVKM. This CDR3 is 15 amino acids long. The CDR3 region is CASSTEDNLNTEAFF. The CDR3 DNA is TGTGCCAGCAGTACAGAGGACAACCTGAACACTGAAGCTTTCTTT.

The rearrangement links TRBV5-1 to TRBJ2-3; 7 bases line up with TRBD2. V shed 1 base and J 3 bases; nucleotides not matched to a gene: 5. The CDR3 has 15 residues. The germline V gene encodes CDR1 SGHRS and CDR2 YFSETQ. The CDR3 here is CASSLNPAGTDTQYF. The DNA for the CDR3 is TGCGCCAGCAGCTTGAATCCAGCGGGGACAGATACGCAGTATTTT. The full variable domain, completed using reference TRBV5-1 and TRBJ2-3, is KAGVTQTPRYLIKTRGQQVTLSCSPISGHRSVSWYQQTPGQGLQFLFEYFSETQRNKGNFPGRFSGRQFSNSRSEMNVSTLELGDSALYLCASSLNPAGTDTQYFGPGTRLTVL.

CDR3 DNA sequence: TGTGCCAGCAAAGGAGACACTGAAGCTTTCTTT. Residues: CASKGDTEAFF. The gene calls are TRBV28 and TRBJ1-1; no reliable D call. Germline assignment: CDR1 MDHEN and CDR2 SYDVKM. Trimming left V 7 bases short and J 3 bases short, with 6 bases between. CDR3 length: 11 amino acids.

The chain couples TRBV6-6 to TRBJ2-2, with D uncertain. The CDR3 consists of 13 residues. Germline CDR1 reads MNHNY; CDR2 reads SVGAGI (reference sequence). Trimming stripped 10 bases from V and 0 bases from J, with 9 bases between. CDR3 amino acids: CATRSSNTGELFF. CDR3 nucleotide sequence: TGTGCCACCCGGAGCTCGAACACCGGGGAGCTGTTTTTT.

The CDR3 DNA is TGTGCCAGCAGCCCGGGGACAGCTCCTTACTACGAGCAGTACTTC. Its protein is CASSPGTAPYYEQYF. This chain connects TRBV3-1 (or the pseudogene TRBV3-2) to TRBJ2-7, with 7 bases fitting TRBD1. Germline CDR1 reads LGHDT; CDR2 reads YNNKEL (reference sequence). The V and J ends lost 4 bases and 3 bases, in that order; junction bases with no gene match: 9. The CDR3 runs 15 residues.

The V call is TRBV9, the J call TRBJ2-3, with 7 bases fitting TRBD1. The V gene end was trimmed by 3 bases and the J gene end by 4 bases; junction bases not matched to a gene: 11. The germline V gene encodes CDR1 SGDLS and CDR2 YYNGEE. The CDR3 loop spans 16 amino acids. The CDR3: CASSALTGVYADTQYF. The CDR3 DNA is TGTGCCAGCAGCGCCCTCACAGGGGTATACGCAGATACGCAGTATTTT.

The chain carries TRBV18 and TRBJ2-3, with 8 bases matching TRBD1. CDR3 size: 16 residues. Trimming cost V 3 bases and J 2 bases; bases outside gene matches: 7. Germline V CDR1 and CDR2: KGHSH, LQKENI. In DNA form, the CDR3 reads TGTGCCAGCTCACCTCGGACAGGGCGCGCCACAGATACGCAGTATTTT. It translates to CASSPRTGRATDTQYF.

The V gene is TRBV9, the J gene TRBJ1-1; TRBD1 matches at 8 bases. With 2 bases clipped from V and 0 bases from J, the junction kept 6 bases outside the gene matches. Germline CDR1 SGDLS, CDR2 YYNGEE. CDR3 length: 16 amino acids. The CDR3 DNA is TGTGCCAGCAGCGTCGCAGGGGGCTCTGTGAACACTGAAGCTTTCTTT. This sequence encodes CASSVAGGSVNTEAFF. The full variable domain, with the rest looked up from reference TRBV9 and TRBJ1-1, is DSGVTQTPKHLITATGQRVTLRCSPRSGDLSVYWYQQSLDQGLQFLIQYYNGEERAKGNILERFSAQQFPDLHSELNLSSLELGDSALYFCASSVAGGSVNTEAFFGQGTRLTVV.

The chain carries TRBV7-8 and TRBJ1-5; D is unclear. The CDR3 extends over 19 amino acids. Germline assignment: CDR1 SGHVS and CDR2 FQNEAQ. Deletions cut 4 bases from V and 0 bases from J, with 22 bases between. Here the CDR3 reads CASSWPGYERVNSNQPQHF. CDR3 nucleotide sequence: TGTGCCAGCAGCTGGCCGGGCTACGAGAGGGTCAATAGCAATCAGCCCCAGCATTTT.

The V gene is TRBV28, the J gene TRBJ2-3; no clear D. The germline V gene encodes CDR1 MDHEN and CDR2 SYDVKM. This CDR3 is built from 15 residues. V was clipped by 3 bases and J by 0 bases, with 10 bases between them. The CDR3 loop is CASSFFTVSTDTQYF. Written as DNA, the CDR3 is TGTGCCAGCAGTTTCTTCACAGTAAGCACAGATACGCAGTATTTT.

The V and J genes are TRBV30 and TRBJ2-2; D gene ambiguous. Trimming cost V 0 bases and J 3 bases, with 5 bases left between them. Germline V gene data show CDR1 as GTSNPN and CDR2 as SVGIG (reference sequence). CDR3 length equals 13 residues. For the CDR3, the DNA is TGTGCCTGGAGTGTATGGGACACCGGGGAGCTGTTTTTT. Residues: CAWSVWDTGELFF.

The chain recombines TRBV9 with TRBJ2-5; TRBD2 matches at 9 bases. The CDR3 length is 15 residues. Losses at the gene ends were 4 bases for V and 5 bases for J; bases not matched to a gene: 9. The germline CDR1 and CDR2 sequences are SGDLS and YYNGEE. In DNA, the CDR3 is TGTGCCAGCAGCCTCAGGACTAGCGCGTGGGAGACCCAGTACTTC. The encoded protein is CASSLRTSAWETQYF.

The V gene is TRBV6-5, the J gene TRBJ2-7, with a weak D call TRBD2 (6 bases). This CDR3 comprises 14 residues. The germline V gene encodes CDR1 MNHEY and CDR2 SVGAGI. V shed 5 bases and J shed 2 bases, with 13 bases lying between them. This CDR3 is CASSRTGSPYEQYF. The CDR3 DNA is TGTGCCAGCAGTCGCACCGGGAGCCCCTACGAGCAGTACTTC.

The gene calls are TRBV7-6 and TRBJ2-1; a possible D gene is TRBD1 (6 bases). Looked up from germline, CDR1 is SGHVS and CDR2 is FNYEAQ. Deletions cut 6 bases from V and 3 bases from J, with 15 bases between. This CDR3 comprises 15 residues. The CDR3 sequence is CASSNLGGNYNEQFF. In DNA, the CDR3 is TGTGCCAGCAGTAACCTAGGGGGAAACTACAATGAGCAGTTCTTC. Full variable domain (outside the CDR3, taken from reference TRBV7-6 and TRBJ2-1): GAGVSQSPRYKVTKRGQDVALRCDPISGHVSLYWYRQALGQGPEFLTYFNYEAQQDKSGLPNDRFSAERPEGSISTLTIQRTEQRDSAMYRCASSNLGGNYNEQFFGPGTRLTVL.

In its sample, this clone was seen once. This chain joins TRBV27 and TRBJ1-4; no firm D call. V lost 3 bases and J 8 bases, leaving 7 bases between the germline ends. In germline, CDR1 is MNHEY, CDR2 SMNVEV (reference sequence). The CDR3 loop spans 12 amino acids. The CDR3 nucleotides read TGTGCCAGCAGTTTGATGGGGGAAAAACTGTTTTTT. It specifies CASSLMGEKLFF.

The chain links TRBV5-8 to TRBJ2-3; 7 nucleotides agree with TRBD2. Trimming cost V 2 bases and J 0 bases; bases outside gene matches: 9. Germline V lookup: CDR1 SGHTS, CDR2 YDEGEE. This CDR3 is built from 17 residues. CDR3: CASSLGLADLSTDTQYF. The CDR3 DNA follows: TGTGCCAGCAGCTTAGGGCTAGCGGACCTAAGCACAGATACGCAGTATTTT.